The sequence of this T cell receptor beta chain was determined in a study of T cell repertoires in cytomegalovirus infection. Looking at the study overall: It was the public TCR beta signatures that indicated both CMV infection and matching HLA type.

TCRdb used MiXCR to reprocess the reads, holding one entry per CDR3 protein. The table records around 300,000 distinct CDR3 sequences, 9% to 9.5% of them present only once. This clonotype was detected ten times or more. Its specificity is unknown. In germline, CDR1 is SGHTA, CDR2 FQGNSA. This CDR3 comprises 15 residues. Trimming removed 3 bases at V and 3 bases at J, with 12 bases between. General study points: The ex vivo response showed dominance by HLA-C-restricted CMV-specific TCR beta clonotypes.

This TCR was sampled from a human donor in good health (CMV status not recorded). Some clones in this sample may be carry-over from other donors' samples. Sequencing was performed on PBMCs. The rearrangement links TRBV7-2 to TRBJ2-1; D uncertain. This CDR3 is CASSFPSLIYNEQFF. CDR3 nucleotide sequence: TGTGCCAGCAGCTTCCCCAGTCTTATCTACAATGAGCAGTTCTTC.